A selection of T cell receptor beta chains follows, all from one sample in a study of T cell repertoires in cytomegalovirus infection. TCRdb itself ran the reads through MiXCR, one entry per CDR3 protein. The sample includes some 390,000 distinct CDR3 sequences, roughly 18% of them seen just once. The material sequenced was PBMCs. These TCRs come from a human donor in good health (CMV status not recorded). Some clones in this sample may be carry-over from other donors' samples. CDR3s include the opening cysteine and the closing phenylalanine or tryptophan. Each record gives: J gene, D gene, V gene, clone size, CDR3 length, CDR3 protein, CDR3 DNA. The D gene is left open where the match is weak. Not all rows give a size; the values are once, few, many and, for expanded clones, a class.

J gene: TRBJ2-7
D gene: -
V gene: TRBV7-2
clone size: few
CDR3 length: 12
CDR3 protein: CASSLVDYEQYF
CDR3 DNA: TGTGCCAGCAGCTTAGTCGACTACGAGCAGTACTTC

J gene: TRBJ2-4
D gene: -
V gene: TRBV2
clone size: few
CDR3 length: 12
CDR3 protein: CASSVDSYIQYF
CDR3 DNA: TGTGCCAGCAGTGTTGACAGCTACATTCAGTACTTC

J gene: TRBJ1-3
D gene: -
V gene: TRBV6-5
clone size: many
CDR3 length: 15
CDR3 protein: CASSYGQDSGNTIYF
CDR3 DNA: TGTGCCAGCAGTTACGGCCAGGACTCTGGAAACACCATATATTTT

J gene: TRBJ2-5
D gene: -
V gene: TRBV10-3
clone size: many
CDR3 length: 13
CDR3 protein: CAISVGTPETQYF
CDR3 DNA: TGTGCCATCAGTGTGGGGACCCCTGAGACCCAGTACTTC

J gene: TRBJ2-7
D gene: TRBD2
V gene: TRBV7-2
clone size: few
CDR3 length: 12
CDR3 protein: CASSFGLAEQYF
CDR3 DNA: TGTGCCAGCAGCTTCGGACTAGCGGAGCAGTACTTC

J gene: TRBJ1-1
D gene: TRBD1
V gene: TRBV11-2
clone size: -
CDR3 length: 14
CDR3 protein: CASSLVAGGDGAFF
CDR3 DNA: TGTGCCAGCAGCTTAGTGGCAGGGGGGGACGGGGCTTTCTTT

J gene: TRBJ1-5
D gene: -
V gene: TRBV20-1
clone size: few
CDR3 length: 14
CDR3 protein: CSAPVGHSNQPQHF
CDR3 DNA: TGCAGTGCTCCAGTGGGCCATAGCAATCAGCCCCAGCATTTT

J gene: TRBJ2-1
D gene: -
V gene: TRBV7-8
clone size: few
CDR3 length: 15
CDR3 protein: CASSLARTIYNEQFF
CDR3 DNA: TGTGCCAGCAGCTTAGCCCGGACTATCTACAATGAGCAGTTCTTC

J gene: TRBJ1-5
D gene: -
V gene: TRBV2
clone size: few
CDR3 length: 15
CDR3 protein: CASSLTENSNQPQHF
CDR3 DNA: TGTGCCAGCAGTCTGACAGAGAATAGCAATCAGCCCCAGCATTTT

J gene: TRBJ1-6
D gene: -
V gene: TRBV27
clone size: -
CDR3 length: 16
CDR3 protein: CASSLQTRDSNSPLHF
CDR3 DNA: TGTGCCAGCAGTTTACAGACCCGGGACTCTAATTCACCCCTCCACTTT

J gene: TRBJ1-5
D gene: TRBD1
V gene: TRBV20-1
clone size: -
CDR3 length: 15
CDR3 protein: CSALQGSDSNQPQHF
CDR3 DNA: TGCAGTGCCCTACAGGGGTCTGATAGCAATCAGCCCCAGCATTTT

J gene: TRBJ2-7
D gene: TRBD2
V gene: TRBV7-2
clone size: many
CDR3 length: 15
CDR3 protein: CASSLGGGGGYEQYF
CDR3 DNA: TGTGCCAGCAGCTTAGGTGGGGGGGGAGGCTACGAGCAGTACTTC

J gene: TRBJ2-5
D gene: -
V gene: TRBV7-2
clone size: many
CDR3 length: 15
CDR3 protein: CASSISGSPGETQYF
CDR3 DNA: TGTGCCAGCAGCATTAGCGGCTCCCCTGGGGAGACCCAGTACTTC

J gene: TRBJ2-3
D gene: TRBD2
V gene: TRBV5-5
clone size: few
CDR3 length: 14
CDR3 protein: CASTTSGSTDTQYF
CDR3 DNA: TGTGCCTCGACGACTAGCGGAAGCACAGATACGCAGTATTTT

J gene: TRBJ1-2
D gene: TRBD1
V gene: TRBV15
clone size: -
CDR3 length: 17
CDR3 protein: CATMERGTGAFNYGYTF
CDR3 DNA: TGTGCCACCATGGAGAGGGGGACAGGGGCGTTCAACTATGGCTACACCTTC

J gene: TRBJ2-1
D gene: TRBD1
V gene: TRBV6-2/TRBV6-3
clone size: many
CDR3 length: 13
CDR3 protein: CASTGQGFNEQFF
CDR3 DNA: TGTGCCAGCACTGGACAGGGGTTCAATGAGCAGTTCTTC

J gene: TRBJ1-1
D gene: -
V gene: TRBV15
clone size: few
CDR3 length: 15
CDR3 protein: CATSGTPRGGTEAFF
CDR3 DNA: TGTGCCACCAGCGGGACCCCGAGAGGGGGCACTGAAGCTTTCTTT

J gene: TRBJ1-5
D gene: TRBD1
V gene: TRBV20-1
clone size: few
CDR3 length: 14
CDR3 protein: CSATSQGGGQPQHF
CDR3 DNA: TGCAGTGCTACCTCCCAGGGGGGGGGTCAGCCCCAGCATTTT

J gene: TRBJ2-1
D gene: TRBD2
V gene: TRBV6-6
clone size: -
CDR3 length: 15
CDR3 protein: CASRLPGTSGNEQFF
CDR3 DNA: TGTGCCAGCAGGCTCCCCGGGACTAGCGGGAATGAGCAGTTCTTC

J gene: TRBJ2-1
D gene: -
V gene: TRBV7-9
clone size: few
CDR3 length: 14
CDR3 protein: CASSLISVNWGQFF
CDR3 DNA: TGTGCCAGCAGCTTAATATCGGTCAACTGGGGGCAGTTCTTC

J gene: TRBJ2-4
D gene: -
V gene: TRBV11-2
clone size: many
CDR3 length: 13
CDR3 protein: CASSPGTENIQYF
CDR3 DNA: TGTGCCAGCAGCCCCGGGACCGAAAACATTCAGTACTTC

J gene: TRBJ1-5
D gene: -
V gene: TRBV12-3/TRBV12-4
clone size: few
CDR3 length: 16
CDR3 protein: CASSPRGVGSNQPQHF
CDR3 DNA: TGTGCCAGCAGTCCTAGGGGGGTTGGTAGCAATCAGCCCCAGCATTTT

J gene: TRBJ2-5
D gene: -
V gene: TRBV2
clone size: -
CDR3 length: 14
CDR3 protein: CASSLTGNQETQYF
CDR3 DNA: TGTGCCAGCAGCCTGACAGGAAACCAAGAGACCCAGTACTTC

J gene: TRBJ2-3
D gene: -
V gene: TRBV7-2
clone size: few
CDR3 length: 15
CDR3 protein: CASSTTGHFTDTQYF
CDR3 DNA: TGTGCCAGCAGCACAACGGGACATTTCACAGATACGCAGTATTTT

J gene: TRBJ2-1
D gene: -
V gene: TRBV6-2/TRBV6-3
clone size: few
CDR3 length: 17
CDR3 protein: CASSIQGSGFSYNEQFF
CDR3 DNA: TGTGCCAGCAGTATCCAGGGGAGTGGGTTCTCCTACAATGAGCAGTTCTTC

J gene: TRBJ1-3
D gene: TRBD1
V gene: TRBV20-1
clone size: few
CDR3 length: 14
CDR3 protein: CSASDRVTGNTIYF
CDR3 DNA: TGCAGTGCTAGTGACAGGGTTACTGGAAACACCATATATTTT

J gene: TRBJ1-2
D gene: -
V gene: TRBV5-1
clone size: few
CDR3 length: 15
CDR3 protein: CASSLQQGTTYGYTF
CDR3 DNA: TGCGCCAGCAGCCTCCAGCAGGGGACCACGTATGGCTACACCTTC

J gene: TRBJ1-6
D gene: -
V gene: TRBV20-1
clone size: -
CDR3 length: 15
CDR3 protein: CSARGQAQRNSPLHF
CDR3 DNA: TGCAGTGCTAGAGGACAGGCCCAGAGGAATTCACCCCTCCACTTT

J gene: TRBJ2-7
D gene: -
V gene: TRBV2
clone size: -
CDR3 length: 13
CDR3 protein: CASSEIGVGEQYF
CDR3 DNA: TGTGCCAGCAGTGAAATCGGGGTGGGCGAGCAGTACTTC

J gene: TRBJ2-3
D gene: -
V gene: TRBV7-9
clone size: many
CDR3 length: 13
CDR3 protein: CASSLSWADTQYF
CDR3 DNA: TGTGCCAGCAGCTTATCCTGGGCAGATACGCAGTATTTT

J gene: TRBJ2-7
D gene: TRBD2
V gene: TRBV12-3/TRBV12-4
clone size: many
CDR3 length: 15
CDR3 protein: CASSLIAGVNSEQYF
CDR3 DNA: TGTGCCAGCAGTCTTATAGCGGGAGTTAACTCCGAGCAGTACTTC

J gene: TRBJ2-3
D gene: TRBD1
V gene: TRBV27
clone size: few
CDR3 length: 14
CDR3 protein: CASKGQGFTDTQYF
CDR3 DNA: TGTGCCAGCAAGGGACAGGGGTTCACAGATACGCAGTATTTT

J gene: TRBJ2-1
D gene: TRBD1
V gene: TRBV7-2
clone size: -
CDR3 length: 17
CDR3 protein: CASSSSPGQGFYNEQFF
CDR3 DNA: TGTGCCAGCAGCTCATCCCCGGGACAGGGTTTTTACAATGAGCAGTTCTTC

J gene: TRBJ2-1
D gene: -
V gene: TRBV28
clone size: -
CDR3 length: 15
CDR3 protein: CASSTLRGDNNEQFF
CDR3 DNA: TGTGCCAGCAGCACTTTAAGGGGAGACAACAATGAGCAGTTCTTC

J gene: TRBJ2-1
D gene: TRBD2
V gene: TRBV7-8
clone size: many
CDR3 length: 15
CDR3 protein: CASSPSSGRGNEQFF
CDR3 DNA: TGTGCCAGCAGCCCCTCAAGCGGGAGAGGTAATGAGCAGTTCTTC

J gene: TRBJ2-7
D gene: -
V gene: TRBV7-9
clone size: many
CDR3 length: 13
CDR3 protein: CASTLGPNYEQYF
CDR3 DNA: TGTGCCAGCACCCTTGGACCTAACTACGAGCAGTACTTC

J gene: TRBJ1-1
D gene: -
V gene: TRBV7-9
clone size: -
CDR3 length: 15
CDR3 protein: CASSPSSPLNTEAFF
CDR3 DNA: TGTGCCAGCAGCCCTTCAAGCCCTTTGAACACTGAAGCTTTCTTT

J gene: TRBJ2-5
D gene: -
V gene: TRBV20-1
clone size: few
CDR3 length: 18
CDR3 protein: CSASQEPPRDLDQETQYF
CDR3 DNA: TGCAGTGCTAGTCAAGAACCCCCTCGGGACTTGGACCAAGAGACCCAGTACTTC

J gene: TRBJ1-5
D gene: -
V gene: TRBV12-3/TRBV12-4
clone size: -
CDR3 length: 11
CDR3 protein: CASSEGGPQHF
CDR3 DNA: TGTGCCAGCAGCGAGGGCGGGCCCCAGCATTTT

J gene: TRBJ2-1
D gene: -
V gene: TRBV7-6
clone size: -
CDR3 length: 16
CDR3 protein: CASSWRMRDRNNEQFF
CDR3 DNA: TGTGCCAGCAGCTGGAGGATGCGGGACCGAAACAATGAGCAGTTCTTC

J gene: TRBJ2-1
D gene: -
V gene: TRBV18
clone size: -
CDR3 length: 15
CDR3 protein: CASSPRPTGYNEQFF
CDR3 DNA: TGTGCCAGCTCACCACGCCCGACAGGATACAATGAGCAGTTCTTC

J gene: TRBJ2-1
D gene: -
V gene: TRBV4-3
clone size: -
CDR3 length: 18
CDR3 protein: CAGSYQTPGLAPLNEQFF
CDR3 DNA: TGCGCCGGCAGCTACCAAACCCCCGGGCTAGCGCCTCTCAATGAGCAGTTCTTC

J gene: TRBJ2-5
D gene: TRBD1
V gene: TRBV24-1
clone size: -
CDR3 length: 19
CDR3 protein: CATSDPAPSTGGGGETQYF
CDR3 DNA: TGTGCCACCAGTGACCCGGCGCCCTCGACAGGGGGCGGGGGTGAGACCCAGTACTTC

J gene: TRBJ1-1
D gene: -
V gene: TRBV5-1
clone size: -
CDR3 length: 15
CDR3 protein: CASSLDAGRNTEAFF
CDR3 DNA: TGCGCCAGCAGCTTGGATGCAGGGCGGAACACTGAAGCTTTCTTT

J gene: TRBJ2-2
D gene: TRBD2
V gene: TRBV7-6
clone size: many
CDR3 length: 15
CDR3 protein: CASSFGGGGSGELFF
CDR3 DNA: TGTGCCAGCAGCTTCGGCGGGGGGGGTTCCGGGGAGCTGTTTTTT

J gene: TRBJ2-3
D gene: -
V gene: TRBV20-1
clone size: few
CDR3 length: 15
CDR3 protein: CSARDHGGYTDTQYF
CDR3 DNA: TGCAGTGCTAGAGATCACGGAGGGTACACAGATACGCAGTATTTT

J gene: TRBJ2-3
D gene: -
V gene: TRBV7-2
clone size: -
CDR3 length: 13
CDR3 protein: CASRPTDTDTQYF
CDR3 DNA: TGTGCCAGCAGGCCGACAGACACAGATACGCAGTATTTT

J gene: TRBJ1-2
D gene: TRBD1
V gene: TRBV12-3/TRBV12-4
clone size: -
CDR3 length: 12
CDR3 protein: CASRHRGTGYTF
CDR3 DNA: TGTGCCAGCAGACACAGGGGAACCGGCTACACCTTC

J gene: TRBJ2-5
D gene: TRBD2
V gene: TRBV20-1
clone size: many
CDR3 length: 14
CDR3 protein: CSASESGIGETQYF
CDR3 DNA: TGCAGTGCCAGCGAGAGCGGGATTGGGGAGACCCAGTACTTC

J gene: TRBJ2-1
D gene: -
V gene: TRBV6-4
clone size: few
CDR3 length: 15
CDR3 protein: CASSETHDKGNEQFF
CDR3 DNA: TGTGCCAGCAGTGAGACGCATGACAAAGGGAATGAGCAGTTCTTC

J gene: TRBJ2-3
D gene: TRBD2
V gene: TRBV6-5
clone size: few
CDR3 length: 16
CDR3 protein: CASSTLAGSSTDTQYF
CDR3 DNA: TGTGCCAGCAGTACCCTAGCGGGGAGCAGCACAGATACGCAGTATTTT

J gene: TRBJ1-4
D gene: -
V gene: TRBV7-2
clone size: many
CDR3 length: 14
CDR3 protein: CASSSDTSNEKLFF
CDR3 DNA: TGTGCCAGCAGCTCGGACACATCTAATGAAAAACTGTTTTTT

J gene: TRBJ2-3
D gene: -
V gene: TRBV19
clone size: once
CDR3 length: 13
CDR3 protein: CASSKQDRDTQYF
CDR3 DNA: TGTGCCAGTAGTAAACAGGACAGAGATACGCAGTATTTT

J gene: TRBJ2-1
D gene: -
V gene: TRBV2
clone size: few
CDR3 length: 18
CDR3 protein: CASSEALRVLVPVNEQFF
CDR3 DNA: TGTGCCAGCAGTGAAGCGCTTCGGGTACTAGTTCCGGTCAATGAGCAGTTCTTC

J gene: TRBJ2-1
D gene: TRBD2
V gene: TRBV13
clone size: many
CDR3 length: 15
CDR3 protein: CASSLGAGAYNEQFF
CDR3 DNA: TGTGCCAGCAGCTTAGGGGCGGGAGCCTACAATGAGCAGTTCTTC

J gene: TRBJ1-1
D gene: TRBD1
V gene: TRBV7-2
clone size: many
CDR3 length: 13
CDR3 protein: CASSLAWDREAFF
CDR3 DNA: TGTGCCAGCAGCTTAGCGTGGGACAGAGAAGCTTTCTTT

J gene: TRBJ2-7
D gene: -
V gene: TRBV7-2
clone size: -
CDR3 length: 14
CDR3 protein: CASSLVYRAYEQYF
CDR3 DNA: TGTGCCAGCAGCTTAGTGTACAGGGCCTACGAGCAGTACTTC

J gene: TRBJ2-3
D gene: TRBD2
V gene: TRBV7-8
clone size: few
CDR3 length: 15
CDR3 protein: CASSLEWGGGTAQYF
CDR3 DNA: TGTGCCAGCAGCTTAGAGTGGGGGGGAGGCACGGCGCAGTATTTT